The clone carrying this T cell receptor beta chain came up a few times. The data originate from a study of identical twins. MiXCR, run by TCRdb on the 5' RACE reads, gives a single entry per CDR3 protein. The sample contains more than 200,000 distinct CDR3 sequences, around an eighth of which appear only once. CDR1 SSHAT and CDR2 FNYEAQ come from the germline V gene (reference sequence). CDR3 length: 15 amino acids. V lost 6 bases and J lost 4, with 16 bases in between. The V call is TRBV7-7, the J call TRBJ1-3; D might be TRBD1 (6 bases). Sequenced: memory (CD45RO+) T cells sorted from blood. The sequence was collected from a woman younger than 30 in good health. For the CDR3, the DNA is TGTGCCAGCAGACCAATGGGGACACAAGGAAACACCATATATTTT. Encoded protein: CASRPMGTQGNTIYF.